The clone carrying this TCR beta chain was found once. Antigen specificity is unknown. PCR employed 60 Vbeta and 13 Jbeta primers. Using immunoSEQ multiplex PCR, the repertoire was profiled, and TCRdb retains in-frame clones only, with some absent. Altogether 180,000 or so clones are present, approximately 71% being singletons, with the ten largest covering less than 9.5%. Germline V lookup: CDR1 SGHVS, CDR2 FQNEAQ. After removal of 5 bases from V and 3 bases from J, the junction contained 5 bases not matched to a gene. This CDR3 is 14 amino acids long. This sample is part of a study of cytomegalovirus exposure and HLA in healthy donors. Points from the study as a whole: Compared with the approximately 680-donor mean, an Asian-associated ancestry cluster reportedly had fewer N-insertions, according to a later analysis. Reports described diagnosis of cytomegalovirus status by the classifier as highly specific and sensitive. A few CMV-associated chains were confirmed in vitro to be specific for CMV antigens.

The clonotype comes from a woman aged 40 to 55 in good health and CMV-seropositive. Sequencing input: PBMCs. The genes are TRBV7-8 and TRBJ2-7; 9 bases match TRBD1. The CDR3 region has the DNA TGTGCCAGCAGCCCAAGGGGACAGGGCTACGAGCAGTACTTC. Translated, it gives CASSPRGQGYEQYF. Together with reference TRBV7-8 and TRBJ2-7, the CDR3 gives the full variable domain: GAGVSQSPRYKVAKRGQDVALRCDPISGHVSLFWYQQALGQGPEFLTYFQNEAQLDKSGLPSDRFFAERPEGSVSTLKIQRTQQEDSAVYLCASSPRGQGYEQYFGPGTRLTVT.